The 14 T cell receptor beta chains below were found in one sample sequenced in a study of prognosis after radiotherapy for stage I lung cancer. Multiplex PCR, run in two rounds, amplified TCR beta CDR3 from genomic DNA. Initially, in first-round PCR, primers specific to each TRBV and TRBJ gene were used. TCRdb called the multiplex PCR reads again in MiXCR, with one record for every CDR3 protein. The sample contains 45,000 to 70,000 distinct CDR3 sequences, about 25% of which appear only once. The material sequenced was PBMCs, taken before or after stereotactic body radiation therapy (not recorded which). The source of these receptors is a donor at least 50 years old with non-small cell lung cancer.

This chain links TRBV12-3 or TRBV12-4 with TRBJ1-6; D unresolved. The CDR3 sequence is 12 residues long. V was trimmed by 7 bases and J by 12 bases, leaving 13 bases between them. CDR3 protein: CASIFSALPLHF. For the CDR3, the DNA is TGTGCCAGCATATTCTCCGCCTTACCCCTCCACTTT.

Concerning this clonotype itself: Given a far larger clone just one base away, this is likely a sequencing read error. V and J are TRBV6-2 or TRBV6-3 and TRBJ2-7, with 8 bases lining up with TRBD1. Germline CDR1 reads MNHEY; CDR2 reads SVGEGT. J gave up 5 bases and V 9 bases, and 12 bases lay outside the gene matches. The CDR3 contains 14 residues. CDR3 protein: CASSLVTGVDEQYF. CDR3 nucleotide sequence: TGTGCCAGTTCTCTTGTGACAGGGGTCGACGAGCAGTACTTC.

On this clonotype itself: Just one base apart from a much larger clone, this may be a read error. The CDR3 sequence is CPSSPGIGPTYEQYF. The CDR3 coding sequence is TGTCCCAGCTCACCAGGTATAGGGCCCACCTACGAGCAGTACTTC. The chain combines TRBV18 with TRBJ2-7; D gene unclear. Per germline, CDR1 KGHSH and CDR2 LQKENI. The CDR3 spans 15 residues. Based on the CDR3 plus reference TRBV18 and TRBJ2-7, the full variable domain is NAGVMQNPRHLVRRRGQEARLRCSPMKGHSHVYWYRQLPEEGLKFMVYLQKENIIDESGMPKERFSAEFPKEGPSILRIQQVVRGDSAAYFCPSSPGIGPTYEQYFGPGTRLTVT.

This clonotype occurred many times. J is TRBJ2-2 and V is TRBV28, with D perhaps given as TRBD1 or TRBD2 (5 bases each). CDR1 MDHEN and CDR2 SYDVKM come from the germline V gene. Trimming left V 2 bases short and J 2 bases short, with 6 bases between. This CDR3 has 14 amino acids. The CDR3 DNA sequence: TGTGCCAGCAGTTTAGGGGGAAACACCGGGGAGCTGTTTTTT. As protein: CASSLGGNTGELFF.

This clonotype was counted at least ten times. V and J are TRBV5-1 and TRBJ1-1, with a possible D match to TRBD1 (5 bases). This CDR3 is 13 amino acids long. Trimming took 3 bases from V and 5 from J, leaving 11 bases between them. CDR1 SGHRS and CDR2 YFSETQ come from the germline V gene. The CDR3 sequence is CASSSNGGTEAFF. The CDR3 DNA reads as TGCGCCAGCAGCTCCAATGGGGGGACTGAAGCTTTCTTT. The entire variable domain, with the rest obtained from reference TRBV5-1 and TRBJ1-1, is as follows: KAGVTQTPRYLIKTRGQQVTLSCSPISGHRSVSWYQQTPGQGLQFLFEYFSETQRNKGNFPGRFSGRQFSNSRSEMNVSTLELGDSALYLCASSSNGGTEAFFGQGTRLTVV.

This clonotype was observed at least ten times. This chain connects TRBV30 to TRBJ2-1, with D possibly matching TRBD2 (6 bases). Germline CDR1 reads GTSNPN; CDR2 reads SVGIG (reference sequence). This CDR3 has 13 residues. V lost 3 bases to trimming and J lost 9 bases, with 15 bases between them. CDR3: CAWSRGTPGEQFF. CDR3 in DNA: TGTGCCTGGAGCCGGGGGACGCCGGGTGAGCAGTTCTTC. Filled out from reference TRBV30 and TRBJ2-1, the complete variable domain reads SQTIHQWPATLVQPVGSPLSLECTVEGTSNPNLYWYRQAAGRGLQLLFYSVGIGQISSEVPQNLSASRPQDRQFILSSKKLLLSDSGFYLCAWSRGTPGEQFFGPGTRLTVL.

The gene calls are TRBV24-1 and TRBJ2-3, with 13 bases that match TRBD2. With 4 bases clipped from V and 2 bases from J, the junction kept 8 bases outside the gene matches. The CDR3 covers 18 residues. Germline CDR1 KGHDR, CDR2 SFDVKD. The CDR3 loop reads CATSDPGLAGDFTDTQYF. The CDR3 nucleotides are TGTGCCACCAGTGACCCCGGACTAGCGGGGGACTTCACAGATACGCAGTATTTT.

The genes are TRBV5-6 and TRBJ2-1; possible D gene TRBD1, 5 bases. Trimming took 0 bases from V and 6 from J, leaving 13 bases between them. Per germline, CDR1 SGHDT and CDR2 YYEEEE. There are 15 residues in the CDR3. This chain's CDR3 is CASSLGLQALNEQFF. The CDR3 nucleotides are TGTGCCAGCAGCTTGGGGTTACAGGCACTCAATGAGCAGTTCTTC.

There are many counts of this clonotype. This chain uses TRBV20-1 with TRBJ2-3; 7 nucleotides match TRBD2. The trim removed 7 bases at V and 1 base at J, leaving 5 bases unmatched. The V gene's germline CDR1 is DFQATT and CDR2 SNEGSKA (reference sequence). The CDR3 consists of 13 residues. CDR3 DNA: TGCAGTGTAGCGGGCGGGGGCACAGATACGCAGTATTTT. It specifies CSVAGGGTDTQYF.

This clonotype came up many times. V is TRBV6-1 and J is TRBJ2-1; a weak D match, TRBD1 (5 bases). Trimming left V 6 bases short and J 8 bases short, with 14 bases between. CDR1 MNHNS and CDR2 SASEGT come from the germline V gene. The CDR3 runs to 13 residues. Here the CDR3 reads CASRRGLGDEQFF. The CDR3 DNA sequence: TGTGCCAGCAGAAGAGGTTTAGGGGATGAGCAGTTCTTC.

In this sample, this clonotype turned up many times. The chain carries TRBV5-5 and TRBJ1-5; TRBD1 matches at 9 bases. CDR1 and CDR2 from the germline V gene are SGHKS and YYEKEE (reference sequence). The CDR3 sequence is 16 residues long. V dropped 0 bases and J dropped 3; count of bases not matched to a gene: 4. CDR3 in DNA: TGTGCCAGCAGCTTGGGAGGGACAGGGTACAATCAGCCCCAGCATTTT. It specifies CASSLGGTGYNQPQHF.

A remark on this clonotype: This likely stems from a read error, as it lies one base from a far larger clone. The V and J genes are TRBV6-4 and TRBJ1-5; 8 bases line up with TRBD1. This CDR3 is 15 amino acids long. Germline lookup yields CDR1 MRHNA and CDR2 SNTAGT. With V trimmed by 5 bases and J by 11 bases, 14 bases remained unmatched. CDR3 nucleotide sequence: TGTGCCAGCAGTCCTCGGACAGGGTTCAACCAGACCCAGCATTTT. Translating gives CASSPRTGFNQTQHF.

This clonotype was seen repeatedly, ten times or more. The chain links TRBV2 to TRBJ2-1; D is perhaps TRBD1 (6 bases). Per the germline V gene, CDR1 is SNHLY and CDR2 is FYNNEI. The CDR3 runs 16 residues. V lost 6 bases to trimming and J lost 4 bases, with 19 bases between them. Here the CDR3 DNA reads TGTGCCAGCAGGGACGCCGGGACAAGATTTTACAATGAGCAGTTCTTC. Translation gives CASRDAGTRFYNEQFF.

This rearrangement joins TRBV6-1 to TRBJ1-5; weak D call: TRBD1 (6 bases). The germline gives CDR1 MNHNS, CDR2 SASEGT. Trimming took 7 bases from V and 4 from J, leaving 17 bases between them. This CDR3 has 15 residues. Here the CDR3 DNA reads TGTGCCAGCACCACCGGTGGGACAAGAAATCAGCCCCAGCATTTT. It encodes CASTTGGTRNQPQHF.